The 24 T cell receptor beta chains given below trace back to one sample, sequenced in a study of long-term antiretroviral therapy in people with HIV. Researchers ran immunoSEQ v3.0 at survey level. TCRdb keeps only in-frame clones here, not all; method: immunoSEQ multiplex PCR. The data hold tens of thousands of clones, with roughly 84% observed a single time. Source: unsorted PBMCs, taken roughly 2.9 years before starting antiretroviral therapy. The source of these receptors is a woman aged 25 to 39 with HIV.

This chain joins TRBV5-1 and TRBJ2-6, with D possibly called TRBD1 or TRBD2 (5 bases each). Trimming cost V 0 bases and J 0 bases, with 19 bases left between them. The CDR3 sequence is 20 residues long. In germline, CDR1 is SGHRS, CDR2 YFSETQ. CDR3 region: CASSLAESTGAISGANVLTF. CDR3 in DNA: TGCGCCAGCAGCTTGGCCGAGAGTACCGGGGCTATCTCTGGGGCCAACGTCCTGACTTTC.

The CDR3 DNA sequence: TGTGCCAGCAGCGTTAAGGGGGAAGACTCTGGAAACACCATATATTTT. This sequence encodes CASSVKGEDSGNTIYF. The chain recombines TRBV9 with TRBJ1-3; tentative D call: TRBD1 (6 bases). With 2 bases removed from V and 0 bases from J, the gap between germline ends came to 12 bases. The CDR3 consists of 16 residues. From germline, CDR1 is SGDLS and CDR2 YYNGEE.

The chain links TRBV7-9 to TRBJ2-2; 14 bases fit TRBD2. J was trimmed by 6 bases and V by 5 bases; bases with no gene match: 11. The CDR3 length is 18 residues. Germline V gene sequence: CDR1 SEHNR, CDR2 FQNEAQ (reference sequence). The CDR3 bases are TGTGCCAGCAGCCATACGGGACTAGCGGGGGCCCGGGCCGGGGAGCTGTTTTTT. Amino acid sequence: CASSHTGLAGARAGELFF. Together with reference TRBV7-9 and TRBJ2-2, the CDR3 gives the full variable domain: DTGVSQNPRHKITKRGQNVTFRCDPISEHNRLYWYRQTLGQGPEFLTYFQNEAQLEKSRLLSDRFSAERPKGSFSTLEIQRTEQGDSAMYLCASSHTGLAGARAGELFFGEGSRLTVL.

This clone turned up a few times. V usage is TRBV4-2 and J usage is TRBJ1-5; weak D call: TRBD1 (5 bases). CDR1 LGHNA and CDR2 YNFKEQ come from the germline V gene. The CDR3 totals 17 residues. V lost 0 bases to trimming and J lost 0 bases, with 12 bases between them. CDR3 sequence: CASSQDGQGNSNQPQHF. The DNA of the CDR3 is TGTGCCAGCAGCCAAGACGGGCAGGGAAATAGCAATCAGCCCCAGCATTTT.

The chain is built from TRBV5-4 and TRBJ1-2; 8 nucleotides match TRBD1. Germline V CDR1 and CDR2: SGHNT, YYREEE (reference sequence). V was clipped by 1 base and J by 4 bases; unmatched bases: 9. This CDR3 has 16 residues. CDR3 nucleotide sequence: TGTGCCAGCAGCTTGTATGGGACAGGCTCGGTCTATGGCTACACCTTC. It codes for CASSLYGTGSVYGYTF.

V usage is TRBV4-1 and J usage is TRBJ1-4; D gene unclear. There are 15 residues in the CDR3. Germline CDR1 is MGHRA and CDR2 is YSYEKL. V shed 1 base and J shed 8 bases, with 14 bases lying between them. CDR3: CASSQGVGDLEKLFF. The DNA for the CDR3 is TGCGCCAGCAGCCAAGGGGTCGGAGATCTCGAAAAACTGTTTTTT.

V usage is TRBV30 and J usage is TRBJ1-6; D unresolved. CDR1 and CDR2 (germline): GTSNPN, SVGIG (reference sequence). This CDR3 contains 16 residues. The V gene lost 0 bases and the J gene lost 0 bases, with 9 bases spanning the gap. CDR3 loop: CAWSVSGISYNSPLHF. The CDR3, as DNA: TGTGCCTGGAGTGTATCGGGGATCTCCTATAATTCACCCCTCCACTTT.

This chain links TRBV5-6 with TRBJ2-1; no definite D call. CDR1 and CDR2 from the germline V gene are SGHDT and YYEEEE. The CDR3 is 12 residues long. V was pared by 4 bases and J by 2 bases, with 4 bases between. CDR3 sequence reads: CASSRAYNEQFF. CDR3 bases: TGTGCCAGCAGCCGAGCCTACAATGAGCAGTTCTTC.

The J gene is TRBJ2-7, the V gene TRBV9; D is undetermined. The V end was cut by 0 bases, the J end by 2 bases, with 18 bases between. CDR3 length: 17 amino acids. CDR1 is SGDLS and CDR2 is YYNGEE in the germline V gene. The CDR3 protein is CASSVGSRPVRTYEQYV. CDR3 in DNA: TGTGCCAGCAGCGTAGGATCACGGCCCGTCCGAACCTACGAGCAGTACGTC.

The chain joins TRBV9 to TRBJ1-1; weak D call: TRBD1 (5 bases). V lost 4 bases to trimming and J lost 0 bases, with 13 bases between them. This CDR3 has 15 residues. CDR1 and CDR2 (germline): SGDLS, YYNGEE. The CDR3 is CASSRDGTLNTEAFF. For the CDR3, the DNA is TGTGCCAGCAGCAGGGACGGGACCCTGAACACTGAAGCTTTCTTT.

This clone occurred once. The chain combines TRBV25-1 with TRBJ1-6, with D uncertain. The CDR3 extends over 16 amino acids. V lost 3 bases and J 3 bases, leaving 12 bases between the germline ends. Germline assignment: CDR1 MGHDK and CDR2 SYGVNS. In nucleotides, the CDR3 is TGTGCCAGCAGTGATACTGCCTCTCGCTATAATTCACCCCTCCACTTT. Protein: CASSDTASRYNSPLHF.

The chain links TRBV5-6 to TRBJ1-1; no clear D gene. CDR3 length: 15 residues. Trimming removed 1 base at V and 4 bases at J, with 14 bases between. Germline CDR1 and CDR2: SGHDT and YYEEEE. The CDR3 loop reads CASSLYGQLGTEAFF. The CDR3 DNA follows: TGTGCCAGCAGCTTGTATGGCCAACTCGGCACTGAAGCTTTCTTT.

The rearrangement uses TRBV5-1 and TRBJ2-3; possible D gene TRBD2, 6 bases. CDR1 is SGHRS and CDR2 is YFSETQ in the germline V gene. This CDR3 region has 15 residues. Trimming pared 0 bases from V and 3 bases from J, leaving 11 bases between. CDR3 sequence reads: CASSLGQEGTDTQYF. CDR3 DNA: TGCGCCAGCAGCTTGGGGCAGGAGGGTACAGATACGCAGTATTTT. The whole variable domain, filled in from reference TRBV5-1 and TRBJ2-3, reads KAGVTQTPRYLIKTRGQQVTLSCSPISGHRSVSWYQQTPGQGLQFLFEYFSETQRNKGNFPGRFSGRQFSNSRSEMNVSTLELGDSALYLCASSLGQEGTDTQYFGPGTRLTVL.

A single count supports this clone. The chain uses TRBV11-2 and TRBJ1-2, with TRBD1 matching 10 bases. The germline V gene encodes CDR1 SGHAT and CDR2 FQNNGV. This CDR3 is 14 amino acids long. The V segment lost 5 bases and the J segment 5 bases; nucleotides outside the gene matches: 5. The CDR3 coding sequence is TGTGCCAGCAGCGTTCGGACAGGGGGATATGGCTACACCTTC. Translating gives CASSVRTGGYGYTF.

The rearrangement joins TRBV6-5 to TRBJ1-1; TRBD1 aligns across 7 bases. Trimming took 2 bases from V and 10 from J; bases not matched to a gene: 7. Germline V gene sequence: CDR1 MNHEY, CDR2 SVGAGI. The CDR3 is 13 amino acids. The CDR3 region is CASSYTITGAAFF. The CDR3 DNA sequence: TGTGCCAGCAGTTACACGATTACAGGGGCAGCTTTCTTT.

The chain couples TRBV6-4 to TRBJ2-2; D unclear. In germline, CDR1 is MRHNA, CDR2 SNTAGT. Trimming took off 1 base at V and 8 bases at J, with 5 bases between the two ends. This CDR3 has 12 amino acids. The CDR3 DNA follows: TGTGCCAGCAGTGACTTGGAGGGGGAGCTGTTTTTT. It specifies CASSDLEGELFF.

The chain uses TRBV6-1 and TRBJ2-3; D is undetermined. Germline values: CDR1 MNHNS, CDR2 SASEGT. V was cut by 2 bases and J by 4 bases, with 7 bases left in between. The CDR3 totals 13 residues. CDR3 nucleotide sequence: TGTGCCAGCAGTGAATCTTGGTCAGATACGCAGTATTTT. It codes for CASSESWSDTQYF.

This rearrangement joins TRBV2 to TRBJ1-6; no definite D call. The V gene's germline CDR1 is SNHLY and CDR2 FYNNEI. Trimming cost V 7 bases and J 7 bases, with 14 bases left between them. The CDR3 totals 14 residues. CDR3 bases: TGTGCCAGCACCCGAGCCGGGCAGAATTCACCCCTCCACTTT. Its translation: CASTRAGQNSPLHF. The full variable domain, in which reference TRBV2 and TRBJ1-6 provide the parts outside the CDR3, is EPEVTQTPSHQVTQMGQEVILRCVPISNHLYFYWYRQILGQKVEFLVSFYNNEISEKSEIFDDQFSVERPDGSNFTLKIRSTKLEDSAMYFCASTRAGQNSPLHFGNGTRLTVT.

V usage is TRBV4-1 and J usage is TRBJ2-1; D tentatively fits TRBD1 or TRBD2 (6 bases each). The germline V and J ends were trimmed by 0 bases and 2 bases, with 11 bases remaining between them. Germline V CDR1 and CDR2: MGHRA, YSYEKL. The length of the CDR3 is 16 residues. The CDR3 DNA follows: TGCGCCAGCAGCCAAGAATGGGGGGACACCTACAATGAGCAGTTCTTC. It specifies CASSQEWGDTYNEQFF.

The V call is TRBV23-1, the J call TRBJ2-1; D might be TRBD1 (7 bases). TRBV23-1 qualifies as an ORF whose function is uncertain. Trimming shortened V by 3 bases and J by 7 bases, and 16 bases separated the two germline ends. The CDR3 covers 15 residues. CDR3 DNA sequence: TGCGCCAGCAGTCAGGAGGGGGCGAACGGGAATGAGCAGTTCTTC. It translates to CASSQEGANGNEQFF.

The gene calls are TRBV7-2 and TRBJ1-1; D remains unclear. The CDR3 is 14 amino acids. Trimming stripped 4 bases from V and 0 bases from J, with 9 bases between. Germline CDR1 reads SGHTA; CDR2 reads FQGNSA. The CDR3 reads CASSWQPLNTEAFF. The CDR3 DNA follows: TGTGCCAGCAGCTGGCAACCATTGAACACTGAAGCTTTCTTT.

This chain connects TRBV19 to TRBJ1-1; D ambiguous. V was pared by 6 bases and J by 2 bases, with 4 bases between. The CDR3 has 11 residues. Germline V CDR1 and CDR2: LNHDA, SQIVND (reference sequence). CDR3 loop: CASSANTEAFF. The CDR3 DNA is TGTGCCAGTAGCGCTAACACTGAAGCTTTCTTT.

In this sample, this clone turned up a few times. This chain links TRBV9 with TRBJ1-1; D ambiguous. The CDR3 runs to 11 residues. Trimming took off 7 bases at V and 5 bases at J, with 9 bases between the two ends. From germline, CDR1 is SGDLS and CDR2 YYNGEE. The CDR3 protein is CASGSKTEAFF. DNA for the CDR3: TGTGCCAGCGGAAGTAAGACTGAAGCTTTCTTT.

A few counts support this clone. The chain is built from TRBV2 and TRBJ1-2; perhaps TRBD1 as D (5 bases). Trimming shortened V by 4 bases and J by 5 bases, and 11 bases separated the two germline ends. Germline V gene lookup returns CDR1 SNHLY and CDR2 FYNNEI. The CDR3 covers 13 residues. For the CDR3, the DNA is TGTGCCAGCAGTGCAGGGCCGGAATATGGCTACACCTTC. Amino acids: CASSAGPEYGYTF. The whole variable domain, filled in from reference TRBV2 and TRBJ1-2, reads EPEVTQTPSHQVTQMGQEVILRCVPISNHLYFYWYRQILGQKVEFLVSFYNNEISEKSEIFDDQFSVERPDGSNFTLKIRSTKLEDSAMYFCASSAGPEYGYTFGSGTRLTVV.